This T cell receptor (beta chain) stems from a study of T cell responses to AZD1222 COVID-19 vaccine. Looked up from germline, CDR1 is SGHTA and CDR2 is FQGNSA. The CDR3 totals 15 residues. The V segment lost 5 bases and the J segment 1 base; nucleotides outside the gene matches: 7. Findings of the study overall: Spike-specific TCR breadth and depth went up after people got two AZD1222 doses.

Produced via immunoSEQ multiplex PCR; TCRdb's table is partial and in-frame only. The sample has about 78,000 clones; 90% are singletons. In regard to this clone: Its antigen is still unknown.

The material sequenced was peripheral blood, taken 28 days after the second AZD1222 dose. The origin of this receptor is an adult who received the AZD1222 COVID-19 vaccine. The chain employs TRBV7-2 and TRBJ2-7; TRBD2 aligns across 8 bases. CDR3 coding DNA: TGTGCCAGCAGCCCAGTCGAGCGGGGGTCCTACGAGCAGTACTTC. Its protein product is CASSPVERGSYEQYF.